A selection of T cell receptor beta chains follows, all from one sample in a study of CD8+ T cells in alopecia areata. Data came from immunoSEQ multiplex PCR; TCRdb stores just in-frame clones and leaves some out. Of over 50,000 clones in the sample, 45% to 50% were seen once. The input for sequencing was CD8+ T cells sorted from blood, taken at week 0. The receptors shown here come from a human donor with alopecia areata. CDR3s include the opening cysteine and the closing phenylalanine or tryptophan. D genes are given only for firm matches. Clone size is given for some rows only: seen once, a few or many times, or a class if the clone is expanded.

TRBV5-1	few	-	TRBJ2-4	TGCGCCAGCAGCTCGTACCGCAGGGATAGAGACATTCAGTACTTC	CASSSYRRDRDIQYF
TRBV6-1	-	-	TRBJ1-1	TGTGCCAGCAGCCGTTCGGAGAACACTGAAGCTTTCTTT	CASSRSENTEAFF
TRBV9	many	-	TRBJ2-1	TGTGCCAGCAGCGTAGAGTCGGACTCCTGGGATGAGCAGTTCTTC	CASSVESDSWDEQFF
TRBV29-1	few	-	TRBJ2-5	TGCAGCGTTGATTTCCCGGTCCGGCAAGAGACCCAGTACTTC	CSVDFPVRQETQYF
TRBV7-8	few	TRBD2	TRBJ2-3	TGTGCCAGCAGCTCATCCCCAGGACTAGCCGCAGATACGCAGTATTTT	CASSSSPGLAADTQYF
TRBV4-2	few	TRBD2	TRBJ2-1	TGTGCCAGCAGCCAACGTACTAGCGGGGCCCCACTCCAGTTCTTC	CASSQRTSGAPLQFF
TRBV6-5	-	-	TRBJ2-7	TGTGCCAGCAGTTACGTCCCTTACGAGCAGTACTTC	CASSYVPYEQYF
TRBV7-9	-	-	TRBJ2-7	TGTGCCAGCAGCACGGGAAGAGGGGGTACTGAGTATCGCGAGCAGTACTTC	CASSTGRGGTEYREQYF
TRBV29-1	-	-	TRBJ2-7	TGCAGCGTTGTTCGGGGCTACGAGCAGTACTTC	CSVVRGYEQYF
TRBV29-1	few	-	TRBJ2-3	TGCAGCGTAGAAACCACCACAGATACGCAGTATTTT	CSVETTTDTQYF
TRBV6-5	few	-	TRBJ2-7	TGTGCCAGCAGTTACTCGCCCGGGAGTATCGACGAGCAGTACTTC	CASSYSPGSIDEQYF
TRBV7-2	-	-	TRBJ2-6	TGTGCCAGCAGTCCGGCGGCTCTATCCTCTGGGGCCAACGTCCTGACTTTC	CASSPAALSSGANVLTF
TRBV6-5	few	-	TRBJ2-2	TGTGCCAGCAGTATGAGCTTGAGTACCGGGGAGCTGTTTTTT	CASSMSLSTGELFF
TRBV29-1	-	-	TRBJ1-1	TGCAGCGTTGAAGAGACAACGAACACTGAAGCTTTCTTT	CSVEETTNTEAFF
TRBV30	-	-	TRBJ1-3	TGTGCCTGGACCTACTCTGGAAACACCATATATTTT	CAWTYSGNTIYF
TRBV29-1	few	-	TRBJ2-7	TGCAGCGTTGTCGCCCAACCCAAGACAGGAGGAACCTACGAGCAGTACTTC	CSVVAQPKTGGTYEQYF
TRBV30	once	-	TRBJ2-7	TGTGCCTGGAGTCCATCCAACGAGCAGTACTTC	CAWSPSNEQYF